Below are 17 T cell receptor beta chains sequenced from a single sample in a study of beta chain features in type 1 diabetes. Study-level findings and limits: Researchers report that Type 1 diabetes patients had moderately but significantly shorter TCRB CDR3s across all four CD4+ subsets.

Their antigen targets remain unknown. The authors reverse transcribed all of the isolated RNA, so sequencing captured expressed TCRB transcripts. The data were produced by immunoSEQ multiplex PCR, yet TCRdb's version contains in-frame clones alone and is incomplete. The repertoire consists of about 660,000 clones, with around 15% occurring once and the leading ten covering around 0.04%. The specimen was naive CD4+ T cells from blood. These receptors were obtained from a man aged 18 to 35 with type 1 diabetes.

The chain couples TRBV7-3 to TRBJ2-7; tentative D call: TRBD2 (5 bases). The length of the CDR3 is 14 residues. Trimming took 5 bases from V and 2 from J, leaving 13 bases between them. Per the germline V gene, CDR1 is SGHTA and CDR2 is FQGTGA. This chain's CDR3 is CASSPGSGTYEQYF. CDR3 bases: TGTGCCAGCAGCCCGGGGTCGGGGACCTACGAGCAGTACTTC.

The table lists this clone with a few counts. Different DNA sequences within this sample yield the same CDR3. This rearrangement joins TRBV18 to TRBJ1-1, with D unclear. V lost 1 base and J 4 bases, leaving 7 bases between the germline ends. Germline CDR1 is KGHSH and CDR2 is LQKENI. The CDR3 spans 13 residues. The DNA for the CDR3 is TGTGCCAGCTCACCACAGGGTCGCACTGAAGCTTTCTTT. This sequence encodes CASSPQGRTEAFF.

The rearrangement links TRBV21-1 to TRBJ2-3. TRBV21-1 is a pseudogene. The length of the CDR3 is 15 residues. For the CDR3, the DNA is TGTGCCAGCAGCAAAGAAGCAGAATTCACAGATACGCAGTATTTT. This translates into CASSKEAEFTDTQYF.

This clone appeared a few times. The sample has other DNA sequences that encode this CDR3 too. V is TRBV5-1 and J is TRBJ2-2; tentatively, D is TRBD1 (5 bases). Germline V CDR1 and CDR2: SGHRS, YFSETQ. Trimming removed 3 bases from V and 1 base from J, with 7 bases in between. The CDR3 sequence is 14 residues long. The CDR3, as DNA: TGCGCCAGCAGCTCTACAGGGAACACCGGGGAGCTGTTTTTT. Its protein product is CASSSTGNTGELFF.

The rearrangement links TRBV7-2 to TRBJ2-7; D is undetermined. Trimming pared 4 bases from V and 3 bases from J, leaving 13 bases between. Per the germline V gene, CDR1 is SGHTA and CDR2 is FQGNSA. The CDR3 contains 14 residues. CDR3 coding DNA: TGTGCCAGCAGCTACCTCACCGGTGGCTACGAGCAGTACTTC. Translation gives CASSYLTGGYEQYF.

This clone has more than one count but fewer than ten. The V and J genes are TRBV7-2 and TRBJ2-6; 9 bases match TRBD2. Per germline, CDR1 SGHTA and CDR2 FQGNSA. The CDR3 has 18 amino acids. With V trimmed by 4 bases and J by 0 bases, 7 bases remained unmatched. The DNA for the CDR3 is TGTGCCAGCAGCTCCCGGTTTAGCGGGAGCTCTGGGGCCAACGTCCTGACTTTC. Translation gives CASSSRFSGSSGANVLTF.

This clone has just a few counts. CDR3 in amino acids: CASSQDLGWQPQHF. Here the CDR3 DNA reads TGTGCCAGCAGCCAAGATCTGGGCTGGCAGCCCCAGCATTTT. The V call is TRBV14, the J call TRBJ1-5; D is unclear. This CDR3 spans 14 amino acids. Germline V gene sequence: CDR1 SGHDN, CDR2 FVKESK. With 0 bases removed from V and 7 bases from J, the gap between germline ends came to 10 bases.

This clone was counted a few times. V usage is TRBV30 and J usage is TRBJ2-7, with 14 bases that match TRBD2. CDR1 GTSNPN and CDR2 SVGIG come from the germline V gene (reference sequence). With V trimmed by 0 bases and J by 12 bases, 4 bases remained unmatched. The CDR3 consists of 13 residues. The CDR3 DNA reads as TGTGCCTGGAGTGTACAAGGGACTAGCGGGAGGTACTTC. Translated, it gives CAWSVQGTSGRYF.

This clone was detected only a few times. CDR3 loop: CASSFSGVGELFF. The DNA of the CDR3 is TGTGCCAGCAGTTTCTCAGGGGTGGGGGAGCTGTTTTTT. V usage is TRBV27 and J usage is TRBJ2-2, with a weak D call TRBD1 (6 bases). The CDR3 covers 13 residues. The V and J ends lost 3 bases and 8 bases respectively, with 10 bases between them. Germline values: CDR1 MNHEY, CDR2 SMNVEV (reference sequence).

V is TRBV2 and J is TRBJ1-1; D unclear. Germline assignment: CDR1 SNHLY and CDR2 FYNNEI. The germline V and J ends were trimmed by 4 bases and 0 bases, with 6 bases remaining between them. This CDR3 spans 13 amino acids. The DNA for the CDR3 is TGTGCCAGCAGTGGGGAATTGAACACTGAAGCTTTCTTT. Translating it yields CASSGELNTEAFF.

In this sample, this clone turned up a few times. The chain couples TRBV18 to TRBJ2-2, with D hard to call. Trimming pared 5 bases from V and 9 bases from J, leaving 10 bases between. Germline V CDR1 and CDR2: KGHSH, LQKENI. This CDR3 is built from 12 residues. CDR3 sequence: CASSEDGRELFF. In nucleotides, the CDR3 is TGTGCCAGCTCAGAGGACGGCCGGGAGCTGTTTTTT.

The chain employs TRBV5-1 and TRBJ2-4; D possibly uses TRBD1 or TRBD2 (5 bases each). The CDR3 length is 12 residues. Germline V gene sequence: CDR1 SGHRS, CDR2 YFSETQ. The CDR3 here is CSFRDRRNIQYF. DNA for the CDR3: TGCTCGTTCCGGGACCGGAGAAACATTCAGTACTTC.

This clone was counted only a few times. This chain joins TRBV5-1 and TRBJ1-2, with D unresolved. The CDR3 is 14 residues long. Germline CDR1 is SGHRS and CDR2 is YFSETQ. Deletions cut 4 bases from V and 4 bases from J, with 14 bases between. The CDR3 protein is CASSPDGVGYGYTF. In nucleotides, the CDR3 is TGCGCCAGCAGCCCGGACGGAGTGGGCTATGGCTACACCTTC.

The chain links TRBV6-1 to TRBJ2-4; 7 bases are a match to TRBD1. V was clipped by 2 bases and J by 7 bases; unmatched bases: 8. CDR3 length: 15 residues. Germline CDR1 is MNHNS and CDR2 is SASEGT. The CDR3 loop is CASSESRGLSNIQYF. The CDR3 DNA reads TGTGCCAGCAGTGAATCAAGGGGGCTAAGTAACATTCAGTACTTC.

This chain links TRBV18 with TRBJ1-2; a weak D match, TRBD1 (5 bases). CDR3 size: 14 residues. Germline V gene data show CDR1 as KGHSH and CDR2 as LQKENI. Trimming removed 4 bases at V and 0 bases at J, with 9 bases between. CDR3 DNA sequence: TGTGCCAGCTCACGACAGAACTCTAACTATGGCTACACCTTC. Translating it yields CASSRQNSNYGYTF.

This clone was counted between two and nine times. V usage is TRBV6-6 and J usage is TRBJ2-7; no clear D. Germline lookup yields CDR1 MNHNY and CDR2 SVGAGI (reference sequence). Deletions cut 2 bases from V and 3 bases from J, with 2 bases between. The CDR3 sequence is 11 residues long. Here the CDR3 reads CASSYLYEQYF. CDR3 DNA: TGTGCCAGCAGTTACCTCTACGAGCAGTACTTC.

The chain carries TRBV5-1 and TRBJ1-1; 8 bases are a match to TRBD1. The CDR3 consists of 17 residues. Trimming cost V 4 bases and J 0 bases; bases outside gene matches: 11. The germline V gene has CDR1 SGHRS and CDR2 YFSETQ. The CDR3 bases are TGCGCCAGCAGCCCCCTCACTTCGGGACAGGTGAACACTGAAGCTTTCTTT. This sequence encodes CASSPLTSGQVNTEAFF.